The 18 T cell receptor beta chains presented below share a single source sample, sequenced in a study of blood T cells in healthy people across ages. A J-beta primer mix and a sample-barcoded 5' primer were used in a second PCR of roughly 6 to 11 cycles. Using its own MiXCR run on the 5' RACE reads, TCRdb lists one record per CDR3 protein. The sample yields around 1,800,000 distinct CDR3 sequences, about two fifths seen once. The sequencing sample was made of blood. The receptors come from a human donor in good health.

This rearrangement joins TRBV30 to TRBJ1-2; the match to TRBD1 covers 9 bases. The CDR3 sequence is 12 residues long. V dropped 6 bases and J dropped 6; count of bases not matched to a gene: 5. CDR1 and CDR2 from the germline V gene are GTSNPN and SVGIG (reference sequence). The CDR3 sequence is CACGTGLHGYTF. DNA of the CDR3: TGTGCCTGTGGGACAGGGCTCCATGGCTACACCTTC.

The CDR3 bases are TGCAGCTCCCCCGGGAACAATGAGCAGTTCTTC. Encoded protein: CSSPGNNEQFF. V usage is TRBV29-1 and J usage is TRBJ2-1; perhaps TRBD2 as D (5 bases). Germline CDR1 is SQVTM and CDR2 is ANQGSEA. The CDR3 is 11 amino acids. The V end was cut by 8 bases, the J end by 5 bases, with 10 bases between.

This clonotype was seen only a few times. The rearrangement links TRBV7-3 to TRBJ2-7; 8 bases fit TRBD1. The CDR3 consists of 16 residues. Trimming at V came to 5 bases and at J to 4 bases, leaving 13 bases not matched to a gene. CDR1 is SGHTA, CDR2 FQGTGA, per germline. The CDR3 reads CASSATPGTGSYEQYF. The CDR3 DNA reads TGTGCCAGCAGCGCCACGCCCGGGACAGGTAGTTACGAGCAGTACTTC. The full variable domain, its missing parts supplied by reference TRBV7-3 and TRBJ2-7, is GAGVSQTPSNKVTEKGKYVELRCDPISGHTALYWYRQSLGQGPEFLIYFQGTGAADDSGLPNDRFFAVRPEGSVSTLKIQRTERGDSAVYLCASSATPGTGSYEQYFGPGTRLTVT.

This clonotype was seen only a few times. V usage is TRBV6-6 and J usage is TRBJ2-4; D is undetermined. The CDR3 runs 14 residues. Germline V gives CDR1 MNHNY, CDR2 SVGAGI (reference sequence). V lost 2 bases to trimming and J lost 1 base, with 6 bases between them. Written as DNA, the CDR3 is TGTGCCAGCAGTTACAGCAGGGCCAAAAACATTCAGTACTTC. Its protein product is CASSYSRAKNIQYF.

This clonotype appeared a single time. The chain carries TRBV6-5 and TRBJ1-1; 9 bases map to TRBD1. The CDR3 loop spans 16 amino acids. With V trimmed by 0 bases and J by 10 bases, 12 bases remained unmatched. Germline V gene lookup returns CDR1 MNHEY and CDR2 SVGAGI. Here the CDR3 DNA reads TGTGCCAGCAGTTACTCGAGAGGGGACAGGGACTGGAGAGCTTTCTTT. Its translation: CASSYSRGDRDWRAFF.

The gene calls are TRBV20-1 and TRBJ2-1; D unresolved. V shed 5 bases and J shed 4 bases, with 33 bases lying between them. Germline V gene data show CDR1 as DFQATT and CDR2 as SNEGSKA (reference sequence). The CDR3 runs 20 residues. CDR3 amino acids: CSACSLGLGRLARKYNEQFF. DNA for the CDR3: TGCAGTGCTTGCTCCTTGGGTTTAGGTCGACTTGCCCGCAAGTACAATGAGCAGTTCTTC.

In its sample, this clonotype was seen a few times. The gene calls are TRBV12-3 or TRBV12-4 and TRBJ2-1; D is perhaps TRBD2 (5 bases). Between the trimmed V and J ends, which lost 6 bases and 5 bases, there was a span of 17 bases. CDR3 length: 15 amino acids. The CDR3 DNA reads as TGTGCCAGCAGGGCAACTAGTGCGGTTAACAATGAGCAGTTCTTC. Its protein product is CASRATSAVNNEQFF.

This clonotype was observed a few times. The chain recombines TRBV9 with TRBJ2-1, with D possibly matching TRBD1 (5 bases). With 3 bases removed from V and 3 bases from J, the gap between germline ends came to 16 bases. The CDR3 runs to 16 residues. From germline, CDR1 is SGDLS and CDR2 YYNGEE. CDR3: CASSATELRDYNEQFF. CDR3 DNA sequence: TGTGCCAGCAGCGCGACAGAACTAAGGGACTACAATGAGCAGTTCTTC.

This clonotype was recorded a few times. The chain joins TRBV4-3 to TRBJ1-1; maybe TRBD1 (5 bases). Trimming took 0 bases from V and 8 from J, leaving 10 bases between them. The CDR3 is made up of 13 amino acids. Germline CDR1 is LGHNA and CDR2 is YSLEER. CDR3 protein: CASSQDLAGEAFF. In nucleotides, the CDR3 is TGCGCCAGCAGCCAAGATCTGGCAGGGGAAGCTTTCTTT.

This clonotype showed up just a few times. The chain couples TRBV2 to TRBJ2-3; D possibly corresponds to TRBD2 (5 bases). From germline, CDR1 is SNHLY and CDR2 FYNNEI. CDR3 length: 14 residues. Trimming took 8 bases from V and 0 from J, leaving 12 bases between them. CDR3 residues: CASVEGRSTDTQYF. CDR3 DNA sequence: TGTGCCAGCGTTGAGGGTAGGAGCACAGATACGCAGTATTTT.

The CDR3 loop is CASSQRLAGPKTQYF. DNA for the CDR3: TGCGCCAGCAGCCAACGACTAGCGGGGCCCAAAACCCAGTACTTC. The J gene is TRBJ2-5, the V gene TRBV4-3; 11 nucleotides line up with TRBD2. Germline CDR1 reads LGHNA; CDR2 reads YSLEER. Germline trimming cut 2 bases from V and 8 bases from J; bases unmatched to any gene: 7. CDR3 length: 15 residues.

J is TRBJ2-1 and V is TRBV4-1; D might be TRBD1 (6 bases). This CDR3 is 15 amino acids long. The V and J ends lost 0 bases and 5 bases respectively, with 11 bases between them. From germline, CDR1 is MGHRA and CDR2 YSYEKL. The CDR3 region has the DNA TGCGCCAGCAGCCAAGAGACCGGGACAAACAATGAGCAGTTCTTC. Its translation is CASSQETGTNNEQFF.

The chain joins TRBV4-3 to TRBJ2-5, with D perhaps matching TRBD1 or TRBD2 (5 bases each). There are 14 residues in the CDR3. Trimming shortened V by 3 bases and J by 5 bases, and 13 bases separated the two germline ends. Germline CDR1 and CDR2: LGHNA and YSLEER. The CDR3 DNA reads as TGCGCCAGCAGCCATACGGGGCTTGGGGAGACCCAGTACTTC. Translated: CASSHTGLGETQYF.

For this clonotype: An end of the junction differs from the germline gene, which may be a read error. The chain joins TRBV3-1 to TRBJ2-1, with 10 bases aligning to TRBD2. Germline V gene sequence: CDR1 LGHDT, CDR2 YNNKEL (reference sequence). The CDR3 loop spans 18 amino acids. The CDR3 region is CAGSQDLVTSGTYNEQFF. The DNA for the CDR3 is TGTGCCGGCAGCCAAGATCTAGTAACTAGCGGGACCTACAATGAGCAGTTCTTC.

The V call is TRBV7-2, the J call TRBJ1-2; the D gene is possibly TRBD1 (6 bases). Germline CDR1 and CDR2: SGHTA and FQGNSA. With 7 bases removed from V and 6 bases from J, the gap between germline ends came to 18 bases. CDR3 size: 14 residues. CDR3 sequence (DNA): TGTGCCAGCACCACCGGGGCAGGGGTGAATGGCTACACCTTC. This encodes CASTTGAGVNGYTF.

The table lists this clonotype with a few counts. V is TRBV7-2 and J is TRBJ2-3, with D uncertain. The CDR3 contains 14 residues. Trimming left V 1 base short and J 4 bases short, with 9 bases between. The germline CDR1 and CDR2 sequences are SGHTA and FQGNSA. The CDR3 region is CASSLVLRSDTQYF. CDR3 bases: TGTGCCAGCAGCTTAGTTCTGAGGTCAGATACGCAGTATTTT. The full variable domain, rest sourced from reference TRBV7-2 and TRBJ2-3, is GAGVSQSPSNKVTEKGKDVELRCDPISGHTALYWYRQSLGQGLEFLIYFQGNSAPDKSGLPSDRFSAERTGGSVSTLTIQRTQQEDSAVYLCASSLVLRSDTQYFGPGTRLTVL.

This clonotype was seen a handful of times. V and J are TRBV7-9 and TRBJ2-3; 8 bases match TRBD2. Per the germline V gene, CDR1 is SEHNR and CDR2 is FQNEAQ (reference sequence). The V gene end was trimmed by 3 bases and the J gene end by 1 base; junction bases not matched to a gene: 15. The CDR3 is 19 residues long. In nucleotides, the CDR3 is TGTGCCAGCAGCTTGCCTACCCCCAGGAGCGGGGGAGGCACAGATACGCAGTATTTT. Translating it yields CASSLPTPRSGGGTDTQYF. The full variable domain, completed using reference TRBV7-9 and TRBJ2-3, is DTGVSQNPRHKITKRGQNVTFRCDPISEHNRLYWYRQTLGQGPEFLTYFQNEAQLEKSRLLSDRFSAERPKGSFSTLEIQRTEQGDSAMYLCASSLPTPRSGGGTDTQYFGPGTRLTVL.

This clonotype came up a few times. CDR3 bases: TGTGCCAGCAGCCAGGGGGCTGTTGGCTACACCTTC. This sequence encodes CASSQGAVGYTF. The V gene is TRBV7-9, the J gene TRBJ1-2; 8 nucleotides line up with TRBD1. The germline V gene has CDR1 SEHNR and CDR2 FQNEAQ (reference sequence). Trimming took 5 bases from V and 7 from J; bases not matched to a gene: 3. CDR3 length equals 12 residues.